This TCR beta chain was sequenced for a study of early T cells in non-severe SARS-CoV-2 infection. This CDR3 has 14 residues. V dropped 2 bases and J dropped 2 bases, with 7 bases sitting between them. Germline-derived CDR1 and CDR2 are KGHSH and LQKENI. TCRdb ran MiXCR on the 5' RACE reads and lists one entry per CDR3 protein. Of about 120,000 distinct CDR3 sequences detected, roughly 12% appear once; the ten largest clones hold 3.5% to 4%. This clonotype was recorded a few times. The input for sequencing was whole blood, taken at baseline. V usage is TRBV18 and J usage is TRBJ1-5; no clear D. The TCR originated in an adult who was a healthcare worker with PCR-confirmed SARS-CoV-2 infection or an uninfected control (not recorded which). The chain's CDR3 is CASSPKDGNQPQHF. In nucleotides, the CDR3 is TGTGCCAGCTCACCAAAGGACGGCAATCAGCCCCAGCATTTT.